The clone carrying this T cell receptor beta chain was detected a few times. The authors ran a second PCR of about 7 to 11 cycles using a sample-barcoded 5' primer and a J-beta primer mix. A single record per CDR3 protein comes from TCRdb applying MiXCR to the 5' RACE reads. In the table there are about 1.1 million distinct CDR3 sequences, around two fifths of which are singletons. Looked up from germline, CDR1 is SNHLY and CDR2 is FYNNEI. Trimming removed 4 bases from V and 10 bases from J, with 8 bases in between. The length of the CDR3 is 12 residues. The source of the sample is a study of blood T cells in healthy people across ages.

The sequence was collected from a man aged 18-30 years in good health. The rearrangement links TRBV2 to TRBJ1-6; D gene unclear. Sequencing was done on a sample of blood. The CDR3 reads CASSVQRSPLHF. The CDR3 nucleotides are TGTGCCAGCAGTGTACAGCGATCACCCCTCCACTTT.